This TCR beta chain appears in the sequencing data of a study of T cell clonotyping in hematopoietic cell transplantation. The germline gives CDR1 MGHRA, CDR2 YSYEKL. This CDR3 contains 16 residues. V lost 2 bases, J lost 7 bases, and 13 bases stayed unmatched. Using immunoSEQ multiplex PCR, the repertoire was profiled, and TCRdb retains in-frame clones only, with some absent. The sample has about 10,000 clones, 80% to 90% seen once. Sample time point: recipient sample about 28 days before transplant, after cytoreduction. The material was peripheral blood mononuclear cells, obtained before stem cell transplant. This sequence joins TRBV4-1 and TRBJ2-5; 7 bases align to TRBD1. This receptor was identified in a woman between 50 and 59 years old with chronic myeloid leukemia. Some clones in this sample may be carry-over from other donors' samples. The DNA for the CDR3 is TGCGCCAGCAGCCAAACCAGTACAGGGGCCCTCGGGACCCAGTACTTC. Translation: CASSQTSTGALGTQYF.